These 8 T cell receptor beta chains share one sample of origin, sequenced in a study of long-term antiretroviral therapy in people with HIV. The assay used was immunoSEQ (version v3.0), run at survey level. Clones were sequenced by immunoSEQ multiplex PCR, and TCRdb holds only the in-frame ones, with some missing. The repertoire holds some 26,000 clones, 85% to 90% seen once, with more than 4% in the top ten. The material sequenced was unsorted PBMCs, taken 2.6 to 2.8 years after starting antiretroviral therapy. All receptors come from a man aged 40-49 years with HIV.

The CDR3 region is CASSTGGRYEQYF. DNA for the CDR3: TGTGCCAGCAGTACCGGGGGGAGGTACGAGCAGTACTTC. This chain joins TRBV6-5 and TRBJ2-7; the match to TRBD2 covers 7 bases. V trimming: 5 bases; J trimming: 4 bases; junction bases outside the gene matches: 5. From germline, CDR1 is MNHEY and CDR2 SVGAGI. This CDR3 has 13 amino acids.

This clone was counted once. The chain links TRBV19 to TRBJ1-1; perhaps TRBD1 as D (5 bases). Per the germline V gene, CDR1 is LNHDA and CDR2 is SQIVND (reference sequence). The CDR3 contains 13 residues. Trimming took 10 bases from V and 3 from J, leaving 15 bases between them. This chain's CDR3 is CATKDSRHTEAFF. The CDR3, as DNA: TGTGCCACGAAAGACAGCCGGCACACTGAAGCTTTCTTT. Full variable domain (outside the CDR3, taken from reference TRBV19 and TRBJ1-1): DGGITQSPKYLFRKEGQNVTLSCEQNLNHDAMYWYRQDPGQGLRLIYYSQIVNDFQKGDIAEGYSVSREKKESFPLTVTSAQKNPTAFYLCATKDSRHTEAFFGQGTRLTVV.

This clone was counted between two and nine times. V usage is TRBV2 and J usage is TRBJ1-6, with D unresolved. The CDR3 extends over 15 amino acids. Trimming took off 3 bases at V and 0 bases at J, with 6 bases between the two ends. Germline CDR1 is SNHLY and CDR2 is FYNNEI. This chain's CDR3 is CASSDGSSYNSPLHF. The CDR3 bases are TGTGCCAGCAGTGACGGGAGCTCCTATAATTCACCCCTCCACTTT.

This rearrangement joins TRBV6-5 to TRBJ1-5; a possible D gene is TRBD1 (5 bases). The CDR3 covers 15 residues. V shed 5 bases and J shed 3 bases, with 14 bases lying between them. Per the germline V gene, CDR1 is MNHEY and CDR2 is SVGAGI. In DNA, the CDR3 is TGTGCCAGCAGTCAATCCGGGGGATCCAATCAGCCCCAGCATTTT. It encodes CASSQSGGSNQPQHF.

The genes are TRBV5-6 and TRBJ2-7; 8 nucleotides match TRBD1. Germline V gene data show CDR1 as SGHDT and CDR2 as YYEEEE. Unmatched junction bases numbered 4, after V lost 2 bases and J lost 0 bases. This CDR3 comprises 15 residues. The DNA for the CDR3 is TGTGCCAGCAGCTTAATGACAGGGGTCTCCTACGAGCAGTACTTC. Protein sequence: CASSLMTGVSYEQYF. The whole variable domain, remainder taken from reference TRBV5-6 and TRBJ2-7, is DAGVTQSPTHLIKTRGQQVTLRCSPKSGHDTVSWYQQALGQGPQFIFQYYEEEERQRGNFPDRFSGHQFPNYSSELNVNALLLGDSALYLCASSLMTGVSYEQYFGPGTRLTVT.

The chain has TRBV5-6 and TRBJ2-7; 7 bases match TRBD1. Germline loops: CDR1 SGHDT, CDR2 YYEEEE. There are 13 residues in the CDR3. V lost 1 base and J lost 2; bases outside the gene matches: 0. For the CDR3, the DNA is TGTGCCAGCAGCTTGACAGGGGCCTACGAGCAGTACTTC. Its protein product is CASSLTGAYEQYF.

The V call is TRBV4-3, the J call TRBJ2-7; no reliable D call. CDR1 LGHNA and CDR2 YSLEER come from the germline V gene. This CDR3 spans 15 amino acids. V was trimmed by 0 bases and J by 2 bases, leaving 11 bases between them. CDR3 amino acids: CASSQDMQTPYEQYF. CDR3 coding DNA: TGCGCCAGCAGCCAAGACATGCAAACCCCCTACGAGCAGTACTTC.

This chain links TRBV27 with TRBJ1-5; D is unresolved. V was trimmed by 4 bases and J by 7 bases, leaving 11 bases between them. Germline V lookup: CDR1 MNHEY, CDR2 SMNVEV (reference sequence). The CDR3 totals 13 residues. The CDR3 sequence is CASSWTGGQPQHF. CDR3 nucleotides: TGTGCCAGCAGTTGGACGGGAGGGCAGCCCCAGCATTTT.